This T cell receptor beta chain was observed in a study of Graves' ophthalmopathy and Graves' hyperthyroidism. Looking at the study overall: At initial diagnosis, peripheral blood was obtained, and this preceded any treatment.

This clonotype was recorded many times. Diagnosis was based on clinical symptoms, serum thyroxine, TRAb, thyroid ultrasound and orbital computed tomography. Isolation of PBMCs was performed using 9 to 10 ml of fresh peripheral blood. Scientists amplified the TCR beta CDR3 regions from RNA transcripts. Second-round multiplex PCR followed a first-round RT-PCR using HTBI primers. TCRdb independently ran MiXCR on the multiplex PCR reads; one entry per CDR3 protein. The data contain some 750,000 distinct CDR3 sequences, 40% of them seen just once; the ten biggest clones take up approximately 43%. The CDR3 sequence is 13 residues long. Germline CDR1 is SGHTS and CDR2 is YDEGEE. Trimming stripped 5 bases from V and 7 bases from J, with 15 bases between.

V gene TRBV5-8 combines with J gene TRBJ1-1; no firm D call. The sequenced sample consisted of peripheral blood. The source is an adult man with Graves' ophthalmopathy. DNA of the CDR3: TGTGCCAGCAGTCCCGTGGTGGGTTTTGAAGCTTTCTTT. It codes for CASSPVVGFEAFF. The full variable domain, rest sourced from reference TRBV5-8 and TRBJ1-1, is EAGVTQSPTHLIKTRGQQATLRCSPISGHTSVYWYQQALGLGLQFLLWYDEGEERNRGNFPPRFSGRQFPNYSSELNVNALELEDSALYLCASSPVVGFEAFFGQGTRLTVV.